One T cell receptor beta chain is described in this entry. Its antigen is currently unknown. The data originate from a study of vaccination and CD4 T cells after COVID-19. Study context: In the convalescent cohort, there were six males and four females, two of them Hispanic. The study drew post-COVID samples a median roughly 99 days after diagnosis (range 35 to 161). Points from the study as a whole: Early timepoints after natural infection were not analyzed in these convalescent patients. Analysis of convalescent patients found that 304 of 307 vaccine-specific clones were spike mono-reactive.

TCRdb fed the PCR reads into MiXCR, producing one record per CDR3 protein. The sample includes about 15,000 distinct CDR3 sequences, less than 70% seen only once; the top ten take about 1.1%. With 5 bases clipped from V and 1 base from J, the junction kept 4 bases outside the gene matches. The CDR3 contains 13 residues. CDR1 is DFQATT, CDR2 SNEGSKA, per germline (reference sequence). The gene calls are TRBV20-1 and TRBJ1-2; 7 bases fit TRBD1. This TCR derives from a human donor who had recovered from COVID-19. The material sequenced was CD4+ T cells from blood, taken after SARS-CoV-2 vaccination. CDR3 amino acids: CSAPDRRNYGYTF. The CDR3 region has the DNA TGCAGTGCTCCGGACAGGCGTAACTATGGCTACACCTTC.